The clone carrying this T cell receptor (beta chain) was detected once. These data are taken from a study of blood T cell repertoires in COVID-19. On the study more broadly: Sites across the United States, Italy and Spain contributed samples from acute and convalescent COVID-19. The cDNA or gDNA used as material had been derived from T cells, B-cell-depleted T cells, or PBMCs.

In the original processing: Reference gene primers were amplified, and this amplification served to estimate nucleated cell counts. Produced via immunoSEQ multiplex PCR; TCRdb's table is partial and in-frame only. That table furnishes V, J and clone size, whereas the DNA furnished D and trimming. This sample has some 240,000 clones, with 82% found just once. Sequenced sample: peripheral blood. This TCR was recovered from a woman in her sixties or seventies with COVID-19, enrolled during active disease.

The CDR3 protein is CASDRAPGNTIYF. The DNA of the CDR3 is TGTGCCAGTGACAGGGCTCCTGGAAACACCATATATTTT. This rearrangement joins TRBV28 to TRBJ1-3; 7 bases map to TRBD1. Looked up from germline, CDR1 is MDHEN and CDR2 is SYDVKM. The CDR3 sequence is 13 residues long. V lost 9 bases, J lost 2 bases, and 4 bases stayed unmatched.